This note documents a single TCR beta chain sequence. Its antigen specificity is not known. The input lacks base qualities; no much larger clone sits a single base away. The data were taken from a study of OX40 agonist ivuxolimab in advanced cancers. A note on the overall study: Ivuxolimab, which targeted the costimulatory receptor OX40 (CD134), was an agonistic, fully human IgG2 monoclonal antibody. The monotherapy dose-escalation portion (N ≈ 52 patients) of the phase I ivuxolimab trial is reported in the paper. Partial responses occurred in three dose-escalation patients, of whom one had hepatocellular carcinoma and two had cutaneous melanoma. Peripheral TCRbeta sequencing was intended to test whether TCR sequence diversity was altered and clonal T-cell expansion was caused by ivuxolimab. Intravenous ivuxolimab was administered to patients every 2 weeks at six dose levels: 0.01, 0.1, 0.3, 1.5, 3 and 10 mg/kg. Of the approximately 50 patients in dose escalation, around 19 had hepatocellular carcinoma, about 15 had melanoma, 9 had renal cell carcinoma and 9 had head and neck cancer. Prior anti-PD-1, anti-PD-L1 or anti-CTLA-4 therapy was permitted, and 40% of dose-escalation patients had received checkpoint inhibitors. In the dose-escalation cohort, 65% to 90% of patients were male, and the mean age was approximately 60 years, with a range of roughly 20 to 80. What the work shows at the level of the full study, not this receptor alone: The antigen specificity of the peripheral T cells that underwent clonal expansion was not determined. At doses of 0.1 to 3.0 mg/kg, clonal expansion of both CD4+ and CD8+ blood T cells was observed from baseline to week 6. After ivuxolimab, expanded clones were on average more numerous among CD8+ T cells than among CD4+ T cells. Partial responders in the 0.1-3.0 mg/kg groups had among the lowest normalized peripheral clonal expansion, especially among CD8+ T cells. Low levels of normalized T-cell clonal expansion were also seen in some nonresponding patients.

Genomic DNA was extracted from sorted cells for sequencing of the TCRbeta CDR3 region. The immunoSEQ Assay was used to sequence the TCRbeta CDR3 regions. Here the immuneACCESS table is served through TCRdb, limited to in-frame sequences with V and J called. Missing clones are a known gap in these copies; in checked studies unresolved V genes cover under half, and the rest lacks a known reason. Counted in this sample were roughly 48,000 clones; roughly 91% of them appeared once. Roughly a third of the sample is taken by the ten largest. The trial excluded patients who had a history of autoimmune disease or who were on systemic immunosuppression. In every dose cohort, peripheral blood was drawn for TCR sequencing at baseline, cycle 4 day 1, and cycle 7 day 1. Samples were obtained from an open-label, multicenter, first-in-human phase I dose-escalation trial of ivuxolimab. Adults with locally advanced or metastatic head and neck squamous cell, hepatocellular, melanoma or renal cell carcinoma were enrolled in the trial. Before TCR sequencing, CD4+ T cells and CD8+ T cells were sorted from peripheral blood as separate populations.

The source of this sequence is an adult with an advanced solid tumor such as melanoma, head and neck, liver or kidney cancer. The sequencing used CD4+ or CD8+ T cells sorted from blood, collected in a trial of the OX40 agonist ivuxolimab.

At the DNA level, the sequence is TGCGCCAGCAGCCAAGATCTTGCTAGCACAGATACGCAGTATTTT. It encodes CASSQDLASTDTQYF. Rearrangement joined TRBV4-1 to TRBJ2-3, with the D gene too uncertain to name. The cysteine opens and the phenylalanine closes a CDR3 of 15 amino acids. Kept here is only the CDR3 DNA, which spans 45 bases and is read in frame from base 1. The germline V gene specifies MGHRA as CDR1 and YSYEKL as CDR2. Trimming at the junction amounts to 0 bases on V and 0 bases on J, and the germline ends lie 7 bases apart.